Reported below is one TCR beta chain. The assay was immunoSEQ multiplex PCR, and TCRdb's table has in-frame clones only and misses some. The repertoire holds over 150,000 clones, with about 88% as singletons. The sample comes from a study of cytomegalovirus exposure and HLA in healthy donors. The CDR3 extends over 15 amino acids. Trimming at V came to 3 bases and at J to 6 bases, leaving 7 bases not matched to a gene. Germline-derived CDR1 and CDR2 are SGDLS and YYNGEE. This sequence originates from a woman younger than 35 in good health and CMV-seronegative. V usage is TRBV9 and J usage is TRBJ1-5; 9 bases agree with TRBD1. The sequencing input was PBMCs. The CDR3, as DNA: TGTGCCAGCAGCGCCGGACAGGGGAGTGGTCAGCCCCAGCATTTT. This encodes CASSAGQGSGQPQHF.